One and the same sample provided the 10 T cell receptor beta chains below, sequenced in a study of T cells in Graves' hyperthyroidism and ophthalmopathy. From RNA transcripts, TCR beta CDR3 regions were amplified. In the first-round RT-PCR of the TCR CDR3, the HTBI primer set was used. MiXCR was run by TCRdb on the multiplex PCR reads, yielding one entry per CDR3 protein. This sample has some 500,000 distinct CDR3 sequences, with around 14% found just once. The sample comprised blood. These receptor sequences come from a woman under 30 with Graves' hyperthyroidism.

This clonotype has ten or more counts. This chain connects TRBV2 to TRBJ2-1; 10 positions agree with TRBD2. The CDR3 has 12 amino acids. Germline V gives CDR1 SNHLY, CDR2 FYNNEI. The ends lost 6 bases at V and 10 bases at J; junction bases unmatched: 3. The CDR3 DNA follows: TGTGCCAGCAGCCCGGGACTAGCGGAGCAGTTCTTC. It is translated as CASSPGLAEQFF.

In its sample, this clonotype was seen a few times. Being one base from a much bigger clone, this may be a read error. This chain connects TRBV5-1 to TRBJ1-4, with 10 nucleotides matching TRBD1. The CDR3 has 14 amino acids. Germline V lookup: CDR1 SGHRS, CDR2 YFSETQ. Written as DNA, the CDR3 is TGCGCCGGCAGCATCGACAGGGGGCCAGAAAAACTGTTTTTT. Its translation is CAGSIDRGPEKLFF.

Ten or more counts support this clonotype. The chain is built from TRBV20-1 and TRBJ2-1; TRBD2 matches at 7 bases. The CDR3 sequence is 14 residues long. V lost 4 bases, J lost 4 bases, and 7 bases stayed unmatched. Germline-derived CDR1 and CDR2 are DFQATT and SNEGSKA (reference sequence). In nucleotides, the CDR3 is TGCAGTGCTATCCTGTGGCGGGGGTACAATGAGCAGTTCTTC. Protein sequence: CSAILWRGYNEQFF.

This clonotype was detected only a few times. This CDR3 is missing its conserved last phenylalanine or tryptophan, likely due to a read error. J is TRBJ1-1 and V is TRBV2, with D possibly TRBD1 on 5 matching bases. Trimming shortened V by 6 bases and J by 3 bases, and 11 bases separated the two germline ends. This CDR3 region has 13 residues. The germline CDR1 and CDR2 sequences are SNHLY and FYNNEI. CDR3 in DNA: TGTGCCAGCAGAATTGACAGCTACACTGAAGCTTTCCTT. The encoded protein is CASRIDSYTEAFL.

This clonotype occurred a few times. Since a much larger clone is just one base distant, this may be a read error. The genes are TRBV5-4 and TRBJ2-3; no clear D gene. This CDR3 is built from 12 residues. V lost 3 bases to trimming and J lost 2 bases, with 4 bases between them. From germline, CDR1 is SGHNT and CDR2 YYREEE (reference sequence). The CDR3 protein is CASSWTTDTQYF. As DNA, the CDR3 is TGTGCCAGCAGCTGGACCACAGATACGCAGTATTTT.

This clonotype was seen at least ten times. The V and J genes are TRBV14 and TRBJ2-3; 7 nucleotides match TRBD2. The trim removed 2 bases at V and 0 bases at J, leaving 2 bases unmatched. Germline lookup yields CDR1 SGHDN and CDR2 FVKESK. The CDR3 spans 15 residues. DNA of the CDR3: TGTGCCAGCAGCCAACTAGCGGCTAGCACAGATACGCAGTATTTT. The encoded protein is CASSQLAASTDTQYF.

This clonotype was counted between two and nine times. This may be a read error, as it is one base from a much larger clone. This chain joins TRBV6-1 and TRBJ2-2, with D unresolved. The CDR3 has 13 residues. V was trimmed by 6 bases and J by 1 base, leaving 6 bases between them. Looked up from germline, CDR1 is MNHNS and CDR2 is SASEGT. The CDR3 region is CASRNRNTGELFF. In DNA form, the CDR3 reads TGTGCCAGCAGAAACAGGAACACCGGGGAGCTGTTTTTT.

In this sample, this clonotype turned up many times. The CDR3 sequence is CAWSRQGQETQYF. DNA for the CDR3: TGTGCCTGGAGCCGACAGGGCCAAGAGACCCAGTACTTC. The V call is TRBV30, the J call TRBJ2-5; 7 bases are shared with TRBD1. The V gene's germline CDR1 is GTSNPN and CDR2 SVGIG (reference sequence). Trimming removed 3 bases from V and 1 base from J; junction bases left unmatched: 2. CDR3 length: 13 amino acids.

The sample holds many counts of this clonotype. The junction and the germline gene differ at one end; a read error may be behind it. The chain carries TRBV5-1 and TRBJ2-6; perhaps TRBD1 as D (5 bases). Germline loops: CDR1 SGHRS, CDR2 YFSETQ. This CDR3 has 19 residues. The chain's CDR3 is CASSRAPQGKGSGANVLTF. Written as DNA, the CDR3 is TGCGCCAGCAGCCGAGCCCCCCAGGGAAAGGGGTCTGGTGCCAACGTCCTGACTTTC.

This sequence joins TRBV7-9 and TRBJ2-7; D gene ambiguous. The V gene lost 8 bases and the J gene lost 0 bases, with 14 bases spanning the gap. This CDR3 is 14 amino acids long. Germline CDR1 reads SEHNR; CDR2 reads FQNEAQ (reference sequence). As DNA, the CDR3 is TGTGCCAGCGAAGGCTTTTTAAGCTCCTACGAGCAGTACTTC. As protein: CASEGFLSSYEQYF.